The clone carrying this T cell receptor (beta chain) was counted at least ten times. As yet, its antigen is unknown. Blood was collected once per donor into heparin, averaging approximately 0.11 L. The entry originates in a study of beta chain features in type 1 diabetes. Study-wide findings and caveats: Cells with high TCR expression could be over-represented by cDNA sequencing. For Type 1 diabetes patients, all four CD4+ subsets carried TCRB CDR3s that were moderately but significantly shorter.

Expressed TCRB transcripts got sequenced, as all isolated RNA was reverse transcribed. The protocol was immunoSEQ multiplex PCR, while the TCRdb copy is restricted to in-frame clones and leaves out a portion. The sample lists 300,000 to 350,000 clones, roughly 9% occurring once. Material: central memory CD4+ T cells from blood. The sequence came from a man aged 25 to 40 with type 1 diabetes.

CDR3 in DNA: TGCGCCAGCAGCCGAGCTGGCAGTTTACAAGAGACCCAGTACTTC. As protein: CASSRAGSLQETQYF. The gene calls are TRBV5-1 and TRBJ2-5; the D is unclear. Germline lookup yields CDR1 SGHRS and CDR2 YFSETQ. Trimming shortened V by 4 bases and J by 2 bases, and 15 bases separated the two germline ends. The CDR3 extends over 15 amino acids.